These T cell receptor beta chains were read from a single sample in a study of blood T cell repertoires in COVID-19. The data were produced by immunoSEQ multiplex PCR, yet TCRdb's version contains in-frame clones alone and is incomplete. The repertoire consists of roughly 400,000 clones, with just over 90% occurring once and the leading ten covering more than 0.85%. Sequenced: PBMCs or T cells enriched from blood (not recorded which). These TCRs come from a woman in her thirties or forties who had been exposed to COVID-19. The CDR3 runs from the conserved cysteine through the conserved F or W. Each record gives: D gene, clone size, CDR3 length, V gene, J gene, CDR3 protein, CDR3 DNA. D genes are given only for firm matches. The listing skips clone size in some rows; elsewhere it reads once, few, many or a size class.

TRBD1	-	14	TRBV30	TRBJ1-2	CAWEIGQGISGYTF	TGTGCCTGGGAAATAGGACAGGGGATATCTGGCTACACCTTC
TRBD2	-	14	TRBV5-1	TRBJ2-1	CASRTSGYYNEQFF	TGCGCCAGTAGGACTAGCGGGTACTACAATGAGCAGTTCTTC
-	-	17	TRBV7-2	TRBJ1-5	CASSLGVGQGSNQPQHF	TGTGCCAGCAGCTTAGGAGTGGGCCAGGGTAGCAATCAGCCCCAGCATTTT
TRBD2	-	13	TRBV2	TRBJ2-2	CASSGLAVGELFF	TGTGCCAGCAGCGGACTAGCGGTTGGGGAGCTGTTTTTT
-	-	14	TRBV29-1	TRBJ2-5	CSVYGSRGQETQYF	TGCAGCGTTTACGGATCAAGGGGCCAAGAGACCCAGTACTTC
-	-	13	TRBV3-1/TRBV3-2	TRBJ2-5	CASSPRGLETQYF	TGTGCCAGCAGTCCCAGGGGTTTAGAGACCCAGTACTTC
TRBD2	once	17	TRBV7-3	TRBJ2-1	CASSSRTSGGSYNEQFF	TGTGCCAGCAGCTCGAGGACTAGCGGGGGGTCCTACAATGAGCAGTTCTTC
TRBD1	-	11	TRBV6-5	TRBJ1-2	CASRQGYGYTF	TGTGCCAGCAGACAGGGGTATGGCTACACCTTC
TRBD1	-	15	TRBV5-1	TRBJ2-1	CASSLERQGRNEQFF	TGCGCCAGCAGCTTGGAGAGACAGGGTAGAAATGAGCAGTTCTTC
-	-	15	TRBV16	TRBJ1-2	CASRQTETTFYGYTF	TGTGCCAGCAGACAGACAGAGACCACTTTCTATGGCTACACCTTC
-	-	16	TRBV21-1	TRBJ1-1	CASSKDRETLNTEAFF	TGTGCCAGCAGCAAAGACAGGGAAACCTTGAACACTGAAGCTTTCTTT
TRBD2	-	16	TRBV7-9	TRBJ2-3	CASSLRLAVLPDTQYF	TGTGCCAGCAGCCTGCGGCTAGCGGTTTTGCCGGATACGCAGTATTTT
TRBD2	-	16	TRBV6-2/TRBV6-3	TRBJ2-2	CASSASSGTNTGELFF	TGTGCCAGCAGTGCCTCAAGCGGGACGAACACCGGGGAGCTGTTTTTT
-	-	15	TRBV30	TRBJ1-2	CAWRTRWGLNYGYTF	TGTGCCTGGAGGACCCGCTGGGGGCTTAACTATGGCTACACCTTC
-	-	11	TRBV18	TRBJ1-1	CASSPGHEAFF	TGTGCCAGCTCACCGGGGCATGAAGCTTTCTTT
-	-	13	TRBV11-3	TRBJ1-1	CASRRQLVTEAFF	TGTGCCAGCAGAAGACAGTTGGTCACTGAAGCTTTCTTT